Described below is a single T cell receptor (beta chain) sequence and its context. This entry comes from a study of blood T cell repertoires in COVID-19. The wider study: Sources were T cells, B-cell-depleted T cells, or PBMCs; the material itself was cDNA or gDNA.

Per the original methods: Amplifying reference gene primers gave estimates of nucleated cell counts. Measured with immunoSEQ multiplex PCR; TCRdb has only the in-frame clones, and not every one. The V and J calls and the clone size are those of that table, but D and trimming were determined from the DNA. The sample contains roughly 68,000 clones, just over 85% of which appear only once. Germline CDR1 is SGHTA and CDR2 is FQGNSA. J lost 3 bases, V lost 1 base, and 10 bases had no gene match. The CDR3 is made up of 17 amino acids. The receptor comes from a human donor in a cohort sampled during active COVID-19. J is TRBJ1-2 and V is TRBV7-2; 8 bases fit TRBD1. Sequencing used peripheral blood. The CDR3 sequence is CASSLGGGQARHYGYTF. The CDR3 DNA reads TGTGCCAGCAGCTTAGGCGGGGGACAGGCCCGCCACTATGGCTACACCTTC.